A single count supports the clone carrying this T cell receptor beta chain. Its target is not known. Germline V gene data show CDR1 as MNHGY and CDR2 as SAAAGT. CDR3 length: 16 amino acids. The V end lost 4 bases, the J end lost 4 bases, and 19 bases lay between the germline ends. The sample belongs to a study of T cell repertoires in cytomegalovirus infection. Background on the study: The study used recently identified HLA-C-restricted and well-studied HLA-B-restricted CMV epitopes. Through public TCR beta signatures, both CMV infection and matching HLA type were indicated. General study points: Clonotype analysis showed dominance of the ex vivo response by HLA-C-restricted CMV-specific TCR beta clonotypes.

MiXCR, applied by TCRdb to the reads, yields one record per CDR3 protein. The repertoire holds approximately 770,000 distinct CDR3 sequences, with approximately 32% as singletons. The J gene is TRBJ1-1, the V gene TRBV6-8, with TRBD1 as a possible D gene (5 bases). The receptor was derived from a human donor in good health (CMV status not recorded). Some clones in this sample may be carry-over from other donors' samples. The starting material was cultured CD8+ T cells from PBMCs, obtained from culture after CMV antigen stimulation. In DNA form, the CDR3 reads TGTGCCAGCAGTTCGTACGGGGCCAGGGCGGTCACTGAAGCTTTCTTT. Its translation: CASSSYGARAVTEAFF.